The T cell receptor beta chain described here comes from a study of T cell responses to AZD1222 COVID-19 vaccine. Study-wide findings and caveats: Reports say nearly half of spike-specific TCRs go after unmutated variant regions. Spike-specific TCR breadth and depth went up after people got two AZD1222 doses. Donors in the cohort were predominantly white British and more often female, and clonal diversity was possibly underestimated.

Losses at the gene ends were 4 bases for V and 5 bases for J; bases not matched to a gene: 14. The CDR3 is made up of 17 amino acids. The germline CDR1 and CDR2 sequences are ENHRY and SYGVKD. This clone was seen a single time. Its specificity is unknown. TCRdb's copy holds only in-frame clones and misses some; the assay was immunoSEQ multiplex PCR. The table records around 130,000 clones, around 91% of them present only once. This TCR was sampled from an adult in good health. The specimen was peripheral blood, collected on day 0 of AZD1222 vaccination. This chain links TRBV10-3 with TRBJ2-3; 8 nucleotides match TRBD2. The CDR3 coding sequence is TGTGCCATCAGTGGCAGAGCGGCGGGAGGTGCGGGAGATACGCAGTATTTT. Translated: CAISGRAAGGAGDTQYF.